This T cell receptor (beta chain) is from a study of regulatory T cells. Study observations and caveats: Patient CD8+ T cells trended toward lower Shannon entropy than controls.

The V gene lost 6 bases and the J gene lost 6 bases, with 20 bases spanning the gap. The CDR3 is 15 amino acids. Germline V lookup: CDR1 MDHEN, CDR2 SYDVKM. The primer mix had 52 TRBV and 13 TRBJ primers. Some clones are missing from TCRdb's copy, which holds only in-frame ones; the method was immunoSEQ multiplex PCR. The sample records tens of thousands of clones, roughly 93% being singletons. A remark on this clone: Its antigen is unidentified.

Every patient with CD3G deficiency had evidence of autoimmunity. This sequence was found in a child aged 2-9 years with CD3G deficiency. The sequenced sample was CD8+ T cells sorted from blood. The chain employs TRBV28 and TRBJ1-1; a weak D match, TRBD1 (6 bases). The CDR3 DNA reads as TGTGCCAGCAGCCCTCCGGGGGGCGCGAAGGCTGAAGCTTTCTTT. It specifies CASSPPGGAKAEAFF.